This note documents a single T cell receptor (beta chain) sequence. The data originate from a study of Graves' ophthalmopathy and Graves' hyperthyroidism. Amplifying from RNA transcripts, the study obtained TCR beta CDR3 regions. Amplification began with first-round RT-PCR using HTBI primers, then second-round multiplex PCR was performed. Using its own MiXCR run on the multiplex PCR reads, TCRdb lists one record per CDR3 protein. Of over 650,000 distinct CDR3 sequences detected, about two fifths appear once; the ten largest clones hold about 3.3%. As the starting material, 8 to 10 ml of fresh peripheral blood yielded the PBMCs. Germline V CDR1 and CDR2: SNHLY, FYNNEI. This CDR3 has 12 residues.

This chain connects TRBV2 to TRBJ2-7; the D is unclear. The assigned J gene may be wrong: the sequence end matches TRBJ2-1 better. The receptor's source is an adult man with Graves' ophthalmopathy. Sequencing was performed on peripheral blood. DNA for the CDR3: TGTGCCAGCAGTGAAAACGACAATGAGCAGTTCTTC. This translates into CASSENDNEQFF.